This T cell receptor beta chain came from a study of cytomegalovirus exposure and HLA in healthy donors. It was with 60 Vbeta and 13 Jbeta primers that the PCR ran. Sequencing used immunoSEQ multiplex PCR; TCRdb keeps in-frame clones, though not all of them. The sample lists about 83,000 clones, roughly 76% occurring once. The CDR3 contains 13 residues. V lost 5 bases and J 2 bases, leaving 10 bases between the germline ends. The germline V gene encodes CDR1 SGHRS and CDR2 YFSETQ. This clone appeared a single time. V gene TRBV5-1 combines with J gene TRBJ1-2; D is possibly TRBD1 (6 bases). The sequencing input was PBMCs. The TCR was taken from a woman between 25 and 40 years old in good health and CMV-seronegative. The CDR3 nucleotides are TGCGCCAGCAGGGGGGCCATAAACTATGGCTACACCTTC. This codes for CASRGAINYGYTF.